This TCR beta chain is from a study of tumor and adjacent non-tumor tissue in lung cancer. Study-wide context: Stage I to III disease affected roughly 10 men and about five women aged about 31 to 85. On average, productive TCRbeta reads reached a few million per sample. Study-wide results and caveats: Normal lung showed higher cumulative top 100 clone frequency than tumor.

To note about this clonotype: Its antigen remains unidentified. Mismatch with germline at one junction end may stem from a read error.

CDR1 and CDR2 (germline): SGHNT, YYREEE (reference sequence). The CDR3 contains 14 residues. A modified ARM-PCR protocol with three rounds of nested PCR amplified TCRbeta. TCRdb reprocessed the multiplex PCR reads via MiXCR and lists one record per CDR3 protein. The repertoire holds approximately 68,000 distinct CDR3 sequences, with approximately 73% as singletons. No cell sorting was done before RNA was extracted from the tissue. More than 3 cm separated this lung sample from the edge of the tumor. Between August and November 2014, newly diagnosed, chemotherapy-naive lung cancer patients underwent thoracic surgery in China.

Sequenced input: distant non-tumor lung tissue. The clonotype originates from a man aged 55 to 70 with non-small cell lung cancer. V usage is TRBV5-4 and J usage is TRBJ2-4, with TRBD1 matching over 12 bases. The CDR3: CASSLAGTGGTQYF. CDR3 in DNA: TGTGCCAGTAGCTTGGCCGGGACAGGGGGCACTCAGTACTTC.